Presented here are 13 T cell receptor beta chains from one specimen sequenced in a study of T-cell memory formation after mild COVID-19. Using its own MiXCR run on the 5' RACE reads, TCRdb lists one record per CDR3 protein. Here the sample spans more than 150,000 distinct CDR3 sequences, around a fifth being singletons. What was sequenced was PBMCs or a T cell subset sorted from them (not recorded which). The receptors stem from an adult woman who had mild COVID-19 (a few samples of this study predate the infection). Cell type and time point are not known.

The chain employs TRBV2 and TRBJ2-3, with D possibly being TRBD1 or TRBD2 (7 bases each). The germline V gene encodes CDR1 SNHLY and CDR2 FYNNEI. Trimming pared 6 bases from V and 5 bases from J, leaving 18 bases between. There are 15 residues in the CDR3. As DNA, the CDR3 is TGTGCCAGCAGCAGGGGGGGGAGCGCCTTAGATACGCAGTATTTT. Its translation: CASSRGGSALDTQYF.

This clonotype has just a few counts. The chain links TRBV5-5 to TRBJ2-7; D is tentatively TRBD1 or TRBD2 (5 bases each). Germline V CDR1 and CDR2: SGHKS, YYEKEE (reference sequence). The CDR3 totals 14 residues. Trimming removed 1 base at V and 4 bases at J, with 12 bases between. The CDR3 region has the DNA TGTGCCAGCAGCTTGCGGGACGGTAATTACGAGCAGTACTTC. Translated: CASSLRDGNYEQYF.

The chain uses TRBV7-9 and TRBJ2-5; 9 nucleotides agree with TRBD1. Trimming at V came to 2 bases and at J to 3 bases, leaving 22 bases not matched to a gene. Germline V lookup: CDR1 SEHNR, CDR2 FQNEAQ (reference sequence). This CDR3 has 21 amino acids. The CDR3 loop reads CASSLLTFRDRASTLEETQYF. The CDR3 region has the DNA TGTGCCAGCAGCTTACTTACATTCCGGGACAGGGCGAGCACGCTCGAAGAGACCCAGTACTTC.

This sequence joins TRBV4-1 and TRBJ1-1, with TRBD1 matching over 9 bases. The CDR3 loop spans 13 amino acids. V shed 7 bases, J shed 5 bases, and the junction held 5 bases outside the gene matches. Germline CDR1 and CDR2: MGHRA and YSYEKL. The CDR3 loop is CASTGTGNTEAFF. CDR3 DNA: TGCGCCAGCACCGGGACAGGGAATACTGAAGCTTTCTTT.

This chain connects TRBV6-5 to TRBJ2-1; 10 bases are a match to TRBD2. The J segment lost 2 bases and the V segment lost 0 bases, leaving 10 bases of the junction unmatched. The CDR3 loop spans 19 amino acids. Germline CDR1 MNHEY, CDR2 SVGAGI. In DNA, the CDR3 is TGTGCCAGCAGTTACTCCATGTTAAGCGGGAGGGCTGCCTACAATGAGCAGTTCTTC. This gives the protein CASSYSMLSGRAAYNEQFF.

The genes are TRBV7-9 and TRBJ2-1; 11 bases are a match to TRBD2. With 0 bases clipped from V and 7 bases from J, the junction kept 8 bases outside the gene matches. The CDR3 length is 17 residues. Germline CDR1 and CDR2: SEHNR and FQNEAQ (reference sequence). In DNA, the CDR3 is TGTGCCAGCAGCTTAGCGGGTCCGGGGACTAGCGGTAATGAGCAGTTCTTC. Its protein product is CASSLAGPGTSGNEQFF.

The chain has TRBV7-8 and TRBJ1-2, with 10 bases matching TRBD1. The CDR3 runs 15 residues. Germline trimming cut 4 bases from V and 5 bases from J; bases unmatched to any gene: 7. Germline loops: CDR1 SGHVS, CDR2 FQNEAQ. The CDR3: CASSSRPGQGYGYTF. DNA for the CDR3: TGTGCCAGCAGCTCCAGACCGGGACAGGGGTATGGCTACACCTTC.

This clonotype has more than one count but fewer than ten. The V and J genes are TRBV20-1 and TRBJ2-1; D remains unclear. From germline, CDR1 is DFQATT and CDR2 SNEGSKA (reference sequence). This CDR3 comprises 15 residues. Trimming shortened V by 5 bases and J by 6 bases, and 20 bases separated the two germline ends. CDR3 protein: CSAHKRTTPFNEQFF. The CDR3 DNA sequence: TGCAGTGCTCATAAGCGTACCACCCCGTTCAATGAGCAGTTCTTC.

This rearrangement joins TRBV15 to TRBJ2-7; a weak D match, TRBD1 (6 bases). Germline CDR1 LNHNV, CDR2 YYDKDF (reference sequence). V gave up 0 bases and J gave up 3 bases, with 12 bases separating them. The CDR3 is 15 residues long. For the CDR3, the DNA is TGTGCCACCAGCAGAGATCTAGGACAGCACTACGAGCAGTACTTC. Amino acid sequence: CATSRDLGQHYEQYF.

The V call is TRBV7-9, the J call TRBJ1-1; tentatively, D is TRBD1 (6 bases). Trimming removed 4 bases from V and 6 bases from J, with 9 bases in between. Per germline, CDR1 SEHNR and CDR2 FQNEAQ (reference sequence). There are 12 residues in the CDR3. For the CDR3, the DNA is TGTGCCAGCAGCTCACAGGGTCCTGAAGCTTTCTTT. Translation: CASSSQGPEAFF.

This clonotype was counted between two and nine times. The chain carries TRBV6-6 and TRBJ1-5; D might be TRBD1 (5 bases). The V gene's germline CDR1 is MNHNY and CDR2 SVGAGI (reference sequence). V was trimmed by 4 bases and J by 3 bases, leaving 16 bases between them. The CDR3 extends over 16 amino acids. The CDR3 here is CASSSWGGDNNQPQHF. CDR3 nucleotide sequence: TGTGCCAGCAGTTCCTGGGGAGGGGATAACAATCAGCCCCAGCATTTT.

CDR3 DNA: TGTGCCAGTAGTACCGGGACAGGTTTCTTCACAGATACGCAGTATTTT. Protein product: CASSTGTGFFTDTQYF. J is TRBJ2-3 and V is TRBV19, with 8 bases that match TRBD1. The CDR3 is made up of 16 amino acids. The V and J ends lost 4 bases and 2 bases, in that order; junction bases with no gene match: 8. Germline V lookup: CDR1 LNHDA, CDR2 SQIVND (reference sequence).

This clonotype occurred a few times. V usage is TRBV7-9 and J usage is TRBJ2-1; TRBD1 matches at 11 bases. The CDR3 has 16 residues. CDR1 is SEHNR and CDR2 is FQNEAQ in the germline V gene (reference sequence). V lost 2 bases, J lost 7 bases, and 7 bases stayed unmatched. As DNA, the CDR3 is TGTGCCAGCAGCTTACCCCGGGACAGGGGGAGAAATGAGCAGTTCTTC. Protein product: CASSLPRDRGRNEQFF.